The 28 T cell receptor beta chains in this list originate from one sample, sequenced in a study of CD8+ T cells in alopecia areata. As the sequencing template, cDNA was produced by extracting RNA and reverse transcribing it. The repertoire was sequenced with immunoSEQ multiplex PCR; TCRdb's copy has only in-frame clones and lacks some. The profile shows approximately 150,000 clones, about 66% of them singletons. Here the sequenced sample was CD8+ T cells sorted from blood, taken at week 0. The source of these receptors is a human donor with alopecia areata.

Only a few counts were recorded for this clone. V usage is TRBV5-1 and J usage is TRBJ2-3, with a tentative D call TRBD2 (5 bases). There are 16 residues in the CDR3. CDR1 and CDR2 (germline): SGHRS, YFSETQ. The V end lost 2 bases, the J end lost 1 base, and 14 bases lay between the germline ends. The CDR3 is CASSLRRLAGTDTQYF. The DNA of the CDR3 is TGCGCCAGCAGCTTAAGGCGGCTAGCCGGCACAGATACGCAGTATTTT.

This clone turned up a few times. The J gene is TRBJ2-5, the V gene TRBV6-5; 10 nucleotides align to TRBD1. The end of the DNA is better explained by TRBJ2-7, so the J call may be wrong. CDR1 MNHEY and CDR2 SVGAGI come from the germline V gene. CDR3 length: 14 amino acids. The CDR3 protein is CATEAGTGAHEQYF. The CDR3, as DNA: TGTGCCACCGAGGCCGGGACAGGGGCACACGAGCAGTACTTC.

The DNA of the CDR3 is TGTGCCAGCAGCGTCCAGGGCGGGGGCACAGATACGCAGTATTTT. Protein sequence: CASSVQGGGTDTQYF. The rearrangement links TRBV9 to TRBJ2-3; TRBD2 is a possible D gene (6 bases). The length of the CDR3 is 15 residues. Per the germline V gene, CDR1 is SGDLS and CDR2 is YYNGEE. V lost 2 bases, J lost 1 base, and 11 bases lay in between.

This clone was seen more than once but under ten times. The V call is TRBV2, the J call TRBJ1-5; D is unclear. V was trimmed by 3 bases and J by 5 bases, leaving 5 bases between them. Per the germline V gene, CDR1 is SNHLY and CDR2 is FYNNEI. CDR3 length equals 12 residues. In DNA, the CDR3 is TGTGCCAGCAGTGATTGGGATCAGCCCCAGCATTTT. Amino acids: CASSDWDQPQHF.

CDR3: CASLVRTDSGANVLTF. CDR3 DNA sequence: TGTGCCAGCTTGGTCAGAACTGACTCTGGGGCCAACGTCCTGACTTTC. The chain couples TRBV2 to TRBJ2-6; no clear D. Deletions cut 8 bases from V and 0 bases from J, with 14 bases between. Germline V lookup: CDR1 SNHLY, CDR2 FYNNEI. The CDR3 loop spans 16 amino acids.

This clone was detected only a few times. This chain links TRBV5-1 with TRBJ2-3, with D tentatively TRBD1 or TRBD2 (5 bases each). Germline values: CDR1 SGHRS, CDR2 YFSETQ. This CDR3 is 13 amino acids long. Trimming cost V 2 bases and J 6 bases, with 10 bases left between them. DNA for the CDR3: TGCGCCAGCAGCTTCGGGACCGCGGATACGCAGTATTTT. Amino acids: CASSFGTADTQYF. Looking up the rest from reference TRBV5-1 and TRBJ2-3 gives the full variable domain: KAGVTQTPRYLIKTRGQQVTLSCSPISGHRSVSWYQQTPGQGLQFLFEYFSETQRNKGNFPGRFSGRQFSNSRSEMNVSTLELGDSALYLCASSFGTADTQYFGPGTRLTVL.

This rearrangement joins TRBV4-1 to TRBJ2-1; 14 bases fit TRBD2. Germline V gene sequence: CDR1 MGHRA, CDR2 YSYEKL. The J segment lost 5 bases and the V segment lost 8 bases, leaving 5 bases of the junction unmatched. This CDR3 has 15 amino acids. CDR3: CASGQTSGGDNEQFF. In DNA, the CDR3 is TGCGCCAGCGGTCAGACTAGCGGGGGGGACAATGAGCAGTTCTTC.

This clone showed up just a few times. The rearrangement uses TRBV5-5 and TRBJ1-4, with a possible D match to TRBD1 (6 bases). Between the trimmed V and J ends, which lost 0 bases and 6 bases, there was a span of 6 bases. Per germline, CDR1 SGHKS and CDR2 YYEKEE (reference sequence). This CDR3 has 13 residues. The CDR3 is CASSLDRDEKLFF. CDR3 nucleotides: TGTGCCAGCAGCTTGGACAGGGATGAAAAACTGTTTTTT. Together with reference TRBV5-5 and TRBJ1-4, the CDR3 gives the full variable domain: DAGVTQSPTHLIKTRGQQVTLRCSPISGHKSVSWYQQVLGQGPQFIFQYYEKEERGRGNFPDRFSARQFPNYSSELNVNALLLGDSALYLCASSLDRDEKLFFGSGTQLSVL.

The chain is built from TRBV6-1 and TRBJ1-5; D gene uncertain. Deletions cut 7 bases from V and 2 bases from J, with 9 bases between. This CDR3 spans 13 amino acids. Germline assignment: CDR1 MNHNS and CDR2 SASEGT. The CDR3: CASMFLGNQPQHF. CDR3 nucleotide sequence: TGTGCCAGCATGTTTCTGGGCAATCAGCCCCAGCATTTT.

This clone was counted a few times. The V call is TRBV6-6, the J call TRBJ1-1, with a weak D call TRBD1 (6 bases). The CDR3 contains 12 residues. V was trimmed by 7 bases and J by 6 bases, leaving 12 bases between them. Germline CDR1 is MNHNY and CDR2 is SVGAGI (reference sequence). This chain's CDR3 is CASTEGGAEAFF. CDR3 bases: TGTGCCAGCACCGAGGGGGGAGCTGAAGCTTTCTTT.

Notes on this clone: The sample contains more than one DNA sequence encoding this CDR3. V gene TRBV2 combines with J gene TRBJ1-5; 9 bases match TRBD1. Per the germline V gene, CDR1 is SNHLY and CDR2 is FYNNEI. The CDR3 sequence is 14 residues long. Unmatched junction bases numbered 5, after V lost 8 bases and J lost 3 bases. CDR3 coding DNA: TGTGCCAGCCGACGGACAGGGGACAATCAGCCCCAGCATTTT. This encodes CASRRTGDNQPQHF. Based on the CDR3 plus reference TRBV2 and TRBJ1-5, the full variable domain is EPEVTQTPSHQVTQMGQEVILRCVPISNHLYFYWYRQILGQKVEFLVSFYNNEISEKSEIFDDQFSVERPDGSNFTLKIRSTKLEDSAMYFCASRRTGDNQPQHFGDGTRLSIL.

In this sample, this clone is medium-sized. V gene TRBV13 combines with J gene TRBJ1-1; D gene unclear. CDR3 length: 12 residues. Germline assignment: CDR1 PRHDT and CDR2 FYEKMQ (reference sequence). Trimming cost V 5 bases and J 8 bases, with 12 bases left between them. This CDR3 is CASSPRRTEAFF. In DNA, the CDR3 is TGTGCCAGCAGCCCCCGGAGAACAGAAGCTTTCTTT.

V and J are TRBV5-6 and TRBJ2-1, with unresolved D. Germline loops: CDR1 SGHDT, CDR2 YYEEEE. The ends were cut back, 1 base at V and 4 bases at J, with 15 bases in the middle. The CDR3 sequence is 16 residues long. Here the CDR3 DNA reads TGTGCCAGCAGCTTGTGGACCGGTTTCGTTTACAATGAGCAGTTCTTC. Encoded protein: CASSLWTGFVYNEQFF.

The CDR3 region has the DNA TGTGCGCGTACTAGCGCTCACCCCAATGAGCAGTTCTTC. It translates to CARTSAHPNEQFF. The J gene is TRBJ2-1, the V gene TRBV30, with 7 bases lining up with TRBD2. CDR3 length equals 13 residues. Germline CDR1 and CDR2: GTSNPN and SVGIG (reference sequence).

There are a few counts of this clone. The chain's CDR3 is CASSKWGLVRGNVLTF. As DNA, the CDR3 is TGTGCCAGCAGCAAATGGGGACTAGTTAGAGGCAACGTCCTGACTTTC. The J gene is TRBJ2-6, the V gene TRBV21-1; TRBD2 is the table's D call, not checked against the DNA. TRBV21-1 is reported as a pseudogene. CDR3 length equals 16 residues.

The rearrangement joins TRBV13 to TRBJ2-1; D is perhaps TRBD1 (6 bases). The CDR3 runs 13 residues. Trimming stripped 4 bases from V and 3 bases from J, with 7 bases between. CDR1 is PRHDT, CDR2 FYEKMQ, per germline (reference sequence). The CDR3 region has the DNA TGTGCCAGCAGCTCGACAGGCTACAATGAGCAGTTCTTC. This sequence encodes CASSSTGYNEQFF. Complete variable domain (other parts from reference TRBV13 and TRBJ2-1): AAGVIQSPRHLIKEKRETATLKCYPIPRHDTVYWYQQGPGQDPQFLISFYEKMQSDKGSIPDRFSAQQFSDYHSELNMSSLELGDSALYFCASSSTGYNEQFFGPGTRLTVL.

As DNA, the CDR3 is TGTGCCAGCAGCTTGACGACTGACAGATCCACAGATACGCAGTATTTT. Its translation: CASSLTTDRSTDTQYF. The genes are TRBV5-6 and TRBJ2-3; a weak D match, TRBD1 (5 bases). V was shortened by 1 base and J by 2 bases, with 14 bases between the two germline ends. Germline CDR1 is SGHDT and CDR2 is YYEEEE. This CDR3 is 16 amino acids long.

V gene TRBV15 combines with J gene TRBJ1-5; D ambiguous. Trimming stripped 3 bases from V and 6 bases from J, with 6 bases between. Germline V gene sequence: CDR1 LNHNV, CDR2 YYDKDF (reference sequence). This CDR3 spans 12 amino acids. The CDR3 DNA is TGTGCCACCAGCAGTTTAGGTCAGCCCCAGCATTTT. Translating it yields CATSSLGQPQHF.

The V gene is TRBV30, the J gene TRBJ1-2; the match to TRBD1 covers 7 bases. V lost 1 base and J lost 4; bases outside the gene matches: 6. Germline V CDR1 and CDR2: GTSNPN, SVGIG (reference sequence). This CDR3 region has 14 residues. The CDR3 sequence: CAWSAGTVIYGYTF. The CDR3 DNA reads TGTGCCTGGAGTGCTGGGACAGTGATCTATGGCTACACCTTC.

This chain joins TRBV27 and TRBJ2-1, with D hard to call. The CDR3 extends over 14 amino acids. Germline V gene data show CDR1 as MNHEY and CDR2 as SMNVEV (reference sequence). The V end was cut by 4 bases, the J end by 0 bases, with 7 bases between. CDR3 protein: CASSYQSSYNEQFF. The CDR3 DNA is TGTGCCAGCAGTTACCAGAGCTCCTACAATGAGCAGTTCTTC.

The genes are TRBV29-1 and TRBJ1-1; 8 nucleotides align to TRBD1. This CDR3 region has 10 residues. Trimming removed 6 bases from V and 10 bases from J; junction bases left unmatched: 4. Germline CDR1 SQVTM, CDR2 ANQGSEA. The DNA of the CDR3 is TGCAGCGTCCTGACAGGGGTAGCTTTCTTT. Protein: CSVLTGVAFF.

This chain joins TRBV5-1 and TRBJ1-2; 12 nucleotides match TRBD1. This CDR3 has 15 residues. In germline, CDR1 is SGHRS, CDR2 YFSETQ. J was trimmed by 6 bases and V by 4 bases; bases with no gene match: 7. The CDR3 region has the DNA TGCGCCAGCAGCGGCTGGGACAGGGGGCACGATGGCTACACCTTC. Amino acid sequence: CASSGWDRGHDGYTF.

The rearrangement joins TRBV30 to TRBJ1-2, with D tentatively TRBD1 (5 bases). Trimming took off 5 bases at V and 4 bases at J, with 8 bases between the two ends. The CDR3 has 11 amino acids. The germline CDR1 and CDR2 sequences are GTSNPN and SVGIG (reference sequence). In nucleotides, the CDR3 is TGTGCCTGGTGGGGACCCTATGGCTACACCTTC. Translating it yields CAWWGPYGYTF.

This clone was seen more than once but under ten times. The chain couples TRBV23-1 to TRBJ1-5; 8 nucleotides line up with TRBD1. TRBV23-1 falls under the ORF class, with uncertain function. The CDR3 consists of 17 residues. V was pared by 2 bases and J by 6 bases, with 12 bases of the junction left unmatched. The CDR3 protein is CASSQMGQENGCQPQHF. The CDR3 DNA reads as TGCGCCAGCAGTCAAATGGGACAGGAAAATGGATGTCAGCCCCAGCATTTT.

The chain combines TRBV19 with TRBJ1-5, with D tentatively TRBD1 (5 bases). CDR1 is LNHDA, CDR2 SQIVND, per germline (reference sequence). Trimming cost V 4 bases and J 0 bases, with 10 bases left between them. This CDR3 contains 15 residues. The CDR3 sequence is CASSSGGNSNQPQHF. The CDR3 DNA sequence: TGTGCCAGTAGTAGCGGGGGTAATAGCAATCAGCCCCAGCATTTT.

The genes are TRBV5-1 and TRBJ2-5; 8 bases are a match to TRBD2. There are 13 residues in the CDR3. V lost 5 bases to trimming and J lost 3 bases; unmatched junction nucleotides: 3. Germline CDR1 and CDR2: SGHRS and YFSETQ. The CDR3 DNA follows: TGCGCCAGCAGTACGGGACTAGAAGAGACCCAGTACTTC. Protein product: CASSTGLEETQYF.

This clone has only a few counts. The chain couples TRBV29-1 to TRBJ2-7; 9 positions match TRBD1. From germline, CDR1 is SQVTM and CDR2 ANQGSEA. CDR3 length equals 12 residues. The J segment lost 5 bases and the V segment lost 6 bases, leaving 5 bases of the junction unmatched. CDR3: CSVGQGYDEQYF. CDR3 coding DNA: TGCAGCGTCGGACAGGGGTATGACGAGCAGTACTTC.

The chain combines TRBV19 with TRBJ1-2; D is perhaps TRBD1 (5 bases). V was cut by 8 bases and J by 8 bases, with 15 bases left in between. This CDR3 has 12 residues. Germline CDR1 reads LNHDA; CDR2 reads SQIVND (reference sequence). The CDR3 spells CASQTLGLGYTF. The DNA for the CDR3 is TGTGCCAGTCAAACCCTGGGGCTCGGCTACACCTTC.